The clone carrying this T cell receptor (beta chain) was seen more than once but under ten times. The J segment lost 2 bases and the V segment lost 5 bases, leaving 12 bases of the junction unmatched. This CDR3 is 17 amino acids long. Germline CDR1 LGHNA, CDR2 YNFKEQ. These data come from a study of patients and donors after allogeneic stem cell transplantation. In TCRdb, the RT-PCR reads were re-called with MiXCR into one record per CDR3 protein. The sample includes 160,000 or so distinct CDR3 sequences, about 24% of them seen just once. The receptor comes from a human donor who was either an allogeneic HSCT recipient or a stem cell or donor lymphocyte infusion donor (not recorded which). It is not recorded whose cells these are; they may come from a transplant donor. The sequenced sample consisted of blood, either unsorted or a sorted T cell fraction (not recorded which). The chain couples TRBV4-2 to TRBJ2-1, with TRBD2 identical over 7 bases. In DNA, the CDR3 is TGTGCCAGCAGCGACTACATAGCGGGCCTCACCTACAATGAGCAGTTCTTC. Protein product: CASSDYIAGLTYNEQFF.